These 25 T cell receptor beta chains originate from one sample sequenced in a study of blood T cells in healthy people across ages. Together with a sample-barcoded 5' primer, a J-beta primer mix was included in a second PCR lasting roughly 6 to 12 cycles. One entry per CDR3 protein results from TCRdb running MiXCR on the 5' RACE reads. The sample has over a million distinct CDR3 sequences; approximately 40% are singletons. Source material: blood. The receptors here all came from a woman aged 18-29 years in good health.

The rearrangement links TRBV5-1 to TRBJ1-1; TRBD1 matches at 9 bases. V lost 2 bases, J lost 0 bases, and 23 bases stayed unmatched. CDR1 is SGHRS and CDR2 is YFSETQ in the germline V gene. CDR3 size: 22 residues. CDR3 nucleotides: TGCGCCAGCAGCTTTAGGCCCCTCGGGACAGGGACTGATCGGTGGGTGAACACTGAAGCTTTCTTT. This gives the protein CASSFRPLGTGTDRWVNTEAFF.

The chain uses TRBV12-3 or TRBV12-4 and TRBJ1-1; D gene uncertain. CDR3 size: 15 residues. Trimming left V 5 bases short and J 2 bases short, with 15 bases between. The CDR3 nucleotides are TGTGCCAGCAGTCCCATTGGAGTTGTAAACACTGAAGCTTTCTTT. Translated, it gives CASSPIGVVNTEAFF.

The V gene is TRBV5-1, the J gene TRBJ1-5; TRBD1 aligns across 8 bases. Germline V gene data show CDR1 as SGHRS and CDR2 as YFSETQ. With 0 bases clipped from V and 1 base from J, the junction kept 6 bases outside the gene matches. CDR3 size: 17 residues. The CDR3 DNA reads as TGCGCCAGCAGCTTGGAGGCAGGGGGCGGGAGCAATCAGCCCCAGCATTTT. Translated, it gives CASSLEAGGGSNQPQHF.

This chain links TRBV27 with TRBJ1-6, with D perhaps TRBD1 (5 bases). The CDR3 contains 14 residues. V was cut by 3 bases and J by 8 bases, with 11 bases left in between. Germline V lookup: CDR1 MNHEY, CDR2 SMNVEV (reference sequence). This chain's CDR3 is CASSLRGTDSPLHF. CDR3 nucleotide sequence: TGTGCCAGCAGTTTGCGAGGGACCGATTCACCCCTCCACTTT.

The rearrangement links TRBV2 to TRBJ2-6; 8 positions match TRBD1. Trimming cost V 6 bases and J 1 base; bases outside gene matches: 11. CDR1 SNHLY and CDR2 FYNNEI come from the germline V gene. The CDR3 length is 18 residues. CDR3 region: CASRVERTGLSGANVLTF. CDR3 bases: TGTGCCAGCAGGGTTGAGAGGACAGGGCTATCTGGGGCCAACGTCCTGACTTTC.

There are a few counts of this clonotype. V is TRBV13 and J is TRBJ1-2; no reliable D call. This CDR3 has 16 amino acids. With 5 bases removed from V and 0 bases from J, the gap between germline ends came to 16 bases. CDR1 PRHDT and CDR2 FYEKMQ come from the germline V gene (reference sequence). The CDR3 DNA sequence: TGTGCCAGCAGCCTTCTACCCCAGTCCCCTAACTATGGCTACACCTTC. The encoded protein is CASSLLPQSPNYGYTF. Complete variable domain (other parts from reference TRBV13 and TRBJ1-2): AAGVIQSPRHLIKEKRETATLKCYPIPRHDTVYWYQQGPGQDPQFLISFYEKMQSDKGSIPDRFSAQQFSDYHSELNMSSLELGDSALYFCASSLLPQSPNYGYTFGSGTRLTVV.

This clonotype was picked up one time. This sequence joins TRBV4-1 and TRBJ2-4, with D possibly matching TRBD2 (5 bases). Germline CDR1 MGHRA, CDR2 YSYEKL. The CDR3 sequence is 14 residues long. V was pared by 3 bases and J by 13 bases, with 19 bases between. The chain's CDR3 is CASSHPLGDNEQYF. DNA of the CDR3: TGCGCCAGCAGCCATCCACTAGGAGACAATGAGCAGTACTTC.

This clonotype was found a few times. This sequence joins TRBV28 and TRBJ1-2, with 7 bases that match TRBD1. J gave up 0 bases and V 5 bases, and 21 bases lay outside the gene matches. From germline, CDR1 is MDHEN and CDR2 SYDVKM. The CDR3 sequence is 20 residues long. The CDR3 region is CASSPLIPRTGALTNYGYTF. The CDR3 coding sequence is TGTGCCAGCAGTCCACTTATTCCTCGAACAGGGGCCCTTACTAACTATGGCTACACCTTC.

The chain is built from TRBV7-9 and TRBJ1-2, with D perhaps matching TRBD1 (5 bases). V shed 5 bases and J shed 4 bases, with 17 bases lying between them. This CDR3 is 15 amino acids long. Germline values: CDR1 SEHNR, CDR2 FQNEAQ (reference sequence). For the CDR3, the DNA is TGTGCCAGCAGCCCCCCGGGGGTAGAAATCTATGGCTACACCTTC. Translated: CASSPPGVEIYGYTF.

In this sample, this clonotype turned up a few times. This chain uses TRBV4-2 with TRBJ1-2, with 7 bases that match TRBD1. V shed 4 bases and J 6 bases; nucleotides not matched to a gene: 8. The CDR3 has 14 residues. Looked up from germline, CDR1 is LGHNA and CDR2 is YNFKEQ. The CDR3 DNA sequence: TGTGCCAGCAGCCCTCCAGGGGGGCTAGATGGCTACACCTTC. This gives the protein CASSPPGGLDGYTF.

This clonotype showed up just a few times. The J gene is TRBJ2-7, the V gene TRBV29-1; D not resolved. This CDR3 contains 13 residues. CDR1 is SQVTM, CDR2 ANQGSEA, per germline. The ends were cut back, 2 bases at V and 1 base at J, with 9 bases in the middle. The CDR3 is CSVESRPSYEQYF. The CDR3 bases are TGCAGCGTTGAATCCAGGCCGTCCTACGAGCAGTACTTC.

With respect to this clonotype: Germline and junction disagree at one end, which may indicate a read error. CDR3 in amino acids: CAISDMARDWLGNEKFF. The CDR3 nucleotides read TGTGCCATCAGTGATATGGCCCGGGACTGGTTGGGGAATGAGAAGTTCTTC. The chain recombines TRBV10-3 with TRBJ2-1; perhaps TRBD2 as D (6 bases). CDR3 length: 17 residues. Germline V gene lookup returns CDR1 ENHRY and CDR2 SYGVKD.

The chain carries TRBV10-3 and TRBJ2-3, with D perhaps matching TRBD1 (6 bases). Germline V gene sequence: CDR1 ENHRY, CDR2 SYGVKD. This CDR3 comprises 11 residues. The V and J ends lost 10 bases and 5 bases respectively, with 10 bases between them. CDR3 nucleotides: TGTGCCAGCGAAGGGGGAGATACGCAGTATTTT. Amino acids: CASEGGDTQYF.

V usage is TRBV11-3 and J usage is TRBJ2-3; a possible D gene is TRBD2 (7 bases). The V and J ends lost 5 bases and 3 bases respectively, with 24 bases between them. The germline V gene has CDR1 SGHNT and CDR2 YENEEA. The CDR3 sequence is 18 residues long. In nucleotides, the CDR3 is TGTGCCAGCAGCCCCGGATTGCCTGGCGGGGGCAAAACAGATACGCAGTATTTT. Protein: CASSPGLPGGGKTDTQYF.

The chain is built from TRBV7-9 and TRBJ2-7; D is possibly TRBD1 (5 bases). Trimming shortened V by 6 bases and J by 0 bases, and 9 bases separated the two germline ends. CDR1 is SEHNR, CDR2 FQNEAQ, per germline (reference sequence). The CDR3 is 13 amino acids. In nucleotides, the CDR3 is TGTGCCAGCAGGGACATAAGCTCCTACGAGCAGTACTTC. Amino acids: CASRDISSYEQYF.

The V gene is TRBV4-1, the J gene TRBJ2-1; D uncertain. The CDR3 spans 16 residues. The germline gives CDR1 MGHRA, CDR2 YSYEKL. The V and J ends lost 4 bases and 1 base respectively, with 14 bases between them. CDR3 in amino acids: CASSPSIGSSYNEQFF. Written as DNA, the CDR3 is TGCGCCAGCAGCCCTTCTATCGGGTCTTCCTACAATGAGCAGTTCTTC.

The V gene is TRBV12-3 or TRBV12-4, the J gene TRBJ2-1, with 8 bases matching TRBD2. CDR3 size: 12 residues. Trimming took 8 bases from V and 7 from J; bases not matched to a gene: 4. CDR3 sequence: CASGIAGNEQFF. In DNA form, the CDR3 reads TGTGCCAGCGGTATAGCGGGGAATGAGCAGTTCTTC.

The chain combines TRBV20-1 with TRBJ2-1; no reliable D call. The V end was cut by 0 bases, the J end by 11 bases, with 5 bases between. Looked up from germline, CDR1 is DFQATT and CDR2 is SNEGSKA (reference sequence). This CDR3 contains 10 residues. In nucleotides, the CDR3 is TGCAGTGCTAGAGATGGACAGCAGTTCTTC. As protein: CSARDGQQFF.

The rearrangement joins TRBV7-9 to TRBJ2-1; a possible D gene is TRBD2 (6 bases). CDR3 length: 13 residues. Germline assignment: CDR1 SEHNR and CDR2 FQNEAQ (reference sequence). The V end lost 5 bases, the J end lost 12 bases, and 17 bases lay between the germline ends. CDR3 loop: CASSPPLGGAQFF. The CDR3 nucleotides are TGTGCCAGCAGCCCCCCTTTAGGAGGGGCGCAGTTCTTC. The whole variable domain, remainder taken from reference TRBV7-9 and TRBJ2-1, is DTGVSQNPRHKITKRGQNVTFRCDPISEHNRLYWYRQTLGQGPEFLTYFQNEAQLEKSRLLSDRFSAERPKGSFSTLEIQRTEQGDSAMYLCASSPPLGGAQFFGPGTRLTVL.

The CDR3 region is CSVVRTANYGYTF. The DNA for the CDR3 is TGCAGCGTGGTTAGGACGGCTAACTATGGCTACACCTTC. The chain has TRBV29-1 and TRBJ1-2; no clear D. Germline CDR1 is SQVTM and CDR2 is ANQGSEA. The length of the CDR3 is 13 residues. Trimming shortened V by 6 bases and J by 0 bases, and 11 bases separated the two germline ends.

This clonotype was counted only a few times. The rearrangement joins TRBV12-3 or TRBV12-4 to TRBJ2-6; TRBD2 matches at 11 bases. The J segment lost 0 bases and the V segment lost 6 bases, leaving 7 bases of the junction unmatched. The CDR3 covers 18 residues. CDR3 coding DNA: TGTGCCAGCAGCCCAACTAGCGGGGGCCCCTCTGGGGCCAACGTCCTGACTTTC. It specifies CASSPTSGGPSGANVLTF.

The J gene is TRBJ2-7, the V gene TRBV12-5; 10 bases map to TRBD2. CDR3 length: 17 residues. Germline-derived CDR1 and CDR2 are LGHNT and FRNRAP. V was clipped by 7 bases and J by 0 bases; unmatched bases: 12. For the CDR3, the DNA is TGTGCTAGTGCCTTCGGGTTAGCGGGAGGACACTCCTACGAGCAGTACTTC. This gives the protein CASAFGLAGGHSYEQYF. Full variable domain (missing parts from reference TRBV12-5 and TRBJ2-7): DARVTQTPRHKVTEMGQEVTMRCQPILGHNTVFWYRQTMMQGLELLAYFRNRAPLDDSGMPKDRFSAEMPDATLATLKIQPSEPRDSAVYFCASAFGLAGGHSYEQYFGPGTRLTVT.

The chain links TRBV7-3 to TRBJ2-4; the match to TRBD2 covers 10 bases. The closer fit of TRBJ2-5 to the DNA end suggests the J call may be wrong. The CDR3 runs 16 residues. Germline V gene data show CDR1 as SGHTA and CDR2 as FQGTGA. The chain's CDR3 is CASSPTGTSVVETQYF. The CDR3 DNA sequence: TGTGCCAGCAGTCCGACCGGGACTAGCGTGGTGGAGACCCAGTACTTC.

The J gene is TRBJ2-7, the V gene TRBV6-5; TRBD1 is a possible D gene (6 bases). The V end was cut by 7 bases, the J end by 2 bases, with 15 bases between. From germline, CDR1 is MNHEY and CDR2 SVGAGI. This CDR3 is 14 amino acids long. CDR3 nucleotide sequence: TGTGCCAGCACCACAACAGGGAAACCCTACGAGCAGTACTTC. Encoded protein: CASTTTGKPYEQYF.

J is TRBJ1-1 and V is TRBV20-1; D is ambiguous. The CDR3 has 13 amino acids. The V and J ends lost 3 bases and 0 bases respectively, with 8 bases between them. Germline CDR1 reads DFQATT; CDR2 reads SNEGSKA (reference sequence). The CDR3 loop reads CSARTPVNTEAFF. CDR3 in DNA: TGCAGTGCTAGGACCCCGGTGAACACTGAAGCTTTCTTT.